This TCR beta chain was sequenced in a study of blood T cell repertoires in COVID-19 (dated by TCRdb to between 2020 and 2021). Broadly, across the study: Samples covering the acute and convalescent phases of COVID-19 were provided by collaborators in the United States, Italy and Spain. The sample metadata nearly always contained a de-identified subject ID, COVID-19 status, age in years and sex. The repertoires were released in a freely available public database intended as a resource for research on the immune response to SARS-CoV-2. Subjects who had been exposed to COVID-19, were actively infected with it, or had recovered from it provided the deeply sampled blood TCRbeta repertoires that made up the dataset. The material from the prospective study consisted of cDNA or gDNA derived from T cells, B-cell-depleted T cells, or PBMCs. Where HLA class I and class II types were available, the types were taken from metadata supplied by the sample provider, not from assay-based typing. Samples were obtained from the ongoing ImmuneRACE study (first 160 participants) and from over 1,000 subjects provided by 6 global collaborators.

On this clone itself: It lacks a known antigen. No quality values exist for individual bases; no much larger clone is one base distant.

Reading from cysteine to phenylalanine, the CDR3 counts 13 amino acids. The read is trimmed to its CDR3 DNA, 39 bases read in frame from base 1. V is cut by 3 bases and J by 4 bases, and the space between the germline ends is 9 bases. The research as a whole found: The amount of clinical and demographic metadata varied by source and participant and was provided uncurated.

Participants in the prospective study were enrolled through a virtual design, were aged roughly 18 to 100 years, and lived in approximately 25 United States geographic areas. In the prospective study, participants were assigned to cohorts based on the clinical history participants reported in a screening survey and a study questionnaire. Recovered participants in ImmuneRACE Cohort 3 were defined as having two consecutive negative NP/OP PCR tests, clearance from a healthcare professional, or resolution of symptoms. In the prospective study, whole blood, serum and a nasopharyngeal or oropharyngeal swab were collected from each participant by mobile phlebotomists. Additional blood draws and questionnaires over a 2-month period could optionally be provided by prospective study participants. Before DNA extraction, blood samples from the prospective study were shipped at room temperature or frozen. TCRbeta CDR3 regions were amplified from genomic DNA by means of the immunoSEQ Assay, a bias-controlled multiplex PCR. Concerning the study's data processing: The number of nucleated cells in each sample was estimated by amplification of reference gene primers within the assay. Sequence reads were collapsed and filtered to measure the absolute abundance of every unique TCRbeta CDR3 rearrangement. Productive Simpson clonality was computed per sample as the square root of Simpson's diversity index over productive rearrangements. Drawn from immuneACCESS, this table holds only the in-frame rearrangements with V and J called that TCRdb kept. Clones are partly lost; checked studies trace under half to an unresolved V gene and leave the rest unexplained. From that table come the V and J calls and clone size; the DNA was used to work out D and trimming. Within this sample are 300,000 to 450,000 clones, with about 88% of them counted one time only. The ten top clones hold 1% of the sample.

The clonotype originates from a woman between 25 and 40 years old who had recovered from COVID-19. The sample was PBMCs or T cells enriched from blood (not recorded which). The chain was built from TRBV12-3 or TRBV12-4 and TRBJ2-5; the D gene assignment is ambiguous. The nucleotides read TGTGCCAGCAGTTTGAGTCGAGTAGAGACCCAGTACTTC. Translated, this is CASSLSRVETQYF.